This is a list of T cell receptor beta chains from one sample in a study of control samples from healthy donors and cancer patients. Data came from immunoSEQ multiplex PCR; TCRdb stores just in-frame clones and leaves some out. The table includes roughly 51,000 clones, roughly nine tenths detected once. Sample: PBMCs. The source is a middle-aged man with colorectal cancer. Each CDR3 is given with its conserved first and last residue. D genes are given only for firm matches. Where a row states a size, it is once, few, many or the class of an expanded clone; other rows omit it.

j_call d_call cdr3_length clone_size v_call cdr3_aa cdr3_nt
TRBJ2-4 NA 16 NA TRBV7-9 CASSSNRDLAKNIQYF TGTGCCAGCAGCTCGAATAGGGACTTAGCCAAAAACATTCAGTACTTC
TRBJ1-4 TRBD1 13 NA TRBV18 CASSPGTGEKLFF TGTGCCAGCTCACCCGGGACAGGGGAAAAACTGTTTTTT
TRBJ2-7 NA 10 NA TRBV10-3 CAIRQYEQYF TGTGCCATACGACAGTACGAGCAGTACTTC
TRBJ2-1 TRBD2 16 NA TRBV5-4 CASSPILAGDYNEQFF TGTGCCAGCAGCCCAATACTAGCGGGCGACTACAATGAGCAGTTCTTC
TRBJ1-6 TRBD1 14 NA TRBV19 CASSRGQLNSPLHF TGTGCCAGTAGTCGGGGACAGCTAAATTCACCCCTCCACTTT
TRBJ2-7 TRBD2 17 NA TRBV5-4 CASSLAAHRGGSYEQYF TGTGCCAGCAGCTTGGCCGCACACCGCGGGGGTTCCTACGAGCAGTACTTC
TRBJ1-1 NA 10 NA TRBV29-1 CSVEVLEAFF TGCAGCGTTGAAGTGCTAGAAGCTTTCTTT
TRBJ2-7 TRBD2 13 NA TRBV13 CASSLLAGGEQYF TGTGCCAGCAGCCTCCTGGCGGGAGGCGAGCAGTACTTC
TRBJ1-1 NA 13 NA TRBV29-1 CSVTQAVNTEAFF TGCAGCGTCACCCAGGCGGTGAACACTGAAGCTTTCTTT
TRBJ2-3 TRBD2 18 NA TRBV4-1 CASSQGLAGVVSTDTQYF TGCGCCAGCAGCCAAGGACTAGCGGGAGTGGTTAGCACAGATACGCAGTATTTT
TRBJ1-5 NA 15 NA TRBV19 CASSITGDSNQPQHF TGTGCCAGTAGTATAACGGGGGATAGCAATCAGCCCCAGCATTTT
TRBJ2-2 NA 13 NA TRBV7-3 CASSGQYTGELFF TGTGCCAGCAGCGGACAGTACACCGGGGAGCTGTTTTTT
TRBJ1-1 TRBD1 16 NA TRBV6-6 CASSLDRVGGNTEAFF TGTGCCAGCAGCTTAGACAGGGTGGGGGGCAACACTGAAGCTTTCTTT
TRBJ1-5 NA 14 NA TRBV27 CASSFLGSNQPQHF TGTGCCAGCAGTTTTCTTGGGAGCAATCAGCCCCAGCATTTT
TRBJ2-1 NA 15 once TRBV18 CASSPPTGSYNEQFF TGTGCCAGCTCACCACCGACAGGTTCCTACAATGAGCAGTTCTTC
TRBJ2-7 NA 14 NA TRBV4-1 CASSQDGNRVEQYF TGCGCCAGCAGCCAAGATGGTAACAGGGTCGAGCAGTACTTC
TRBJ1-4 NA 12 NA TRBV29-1 CSVEKSDEKLFF TGCAGCGTTGAAAAAAGCGACGAAAAACTGTTTTTT
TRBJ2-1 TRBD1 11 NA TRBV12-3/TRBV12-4 CASSLRDRRFF TGTGCCAGCAGTTTGAGGGACAGGAGGTTCTTC
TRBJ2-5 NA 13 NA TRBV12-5 CASGGSGGETQYF TGTGCTAGTGGGGGGAGTGGGGGGGAGACCCAGTACTTC
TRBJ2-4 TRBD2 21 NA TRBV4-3 CASSLRRIPGTSGSWANIQYF TGCGCCAGCAGCCTAAGAAGGATCCCCGGGACTAGCGGGAGCTGGGCAAACATTCAGTACTTC
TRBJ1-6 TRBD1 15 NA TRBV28 CASSSSGTGFTPLHF TGTGCCAGCAGTTCTTCCGGGACAGGGTTCACACCCCTCCACTTT
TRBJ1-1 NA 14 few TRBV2 CASSVEGQNTEAFF TGTGCCAGCAGTGTTGAGGGTCAGAACACTGAAGCTTTCTTT
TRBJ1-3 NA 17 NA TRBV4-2 CASSQDRAGNSGNTIYF TGTGCCAGCAGCCAAGATCGGGCCGGGAACTCTGGAAACACCATATATTTT
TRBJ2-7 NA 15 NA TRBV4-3 CASSQDLVNSYEQYF TGCGCCAGCAGCCAAGATCTCGTTAATTCCTACGAGCAGTACTTC
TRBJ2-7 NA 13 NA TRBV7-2 CASSLVAAYEQYF TGTGCCAGCAGCTTAGTAGCAGCCTACGAGCAGTACTTC
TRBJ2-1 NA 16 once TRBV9 CASSVVGVIGIDEQFF TGTGCCAGCAGCGTAGTCGGGGTGATAGGTATCGATGAGCAGTTCTTC
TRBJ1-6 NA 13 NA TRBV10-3 CAISGDRFKPLHF TGTGCCATCAGTGGTGACAGGTTCAAGCCCCTCCACTTT
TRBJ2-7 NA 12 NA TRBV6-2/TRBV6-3 CASSYYPYEQYF TGTGCCAGCAGTTATTATCCCTACGAGCAGTACTTC
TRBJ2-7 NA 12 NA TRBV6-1 CASSELGGEQYF TGTGCCAGCAGTGAATTGGGCGGCGAGCAGTACTTC
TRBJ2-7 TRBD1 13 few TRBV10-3 CAIRKGQLYEQYF TGTGCCATCAGAAAGGGACAGCTCTACGAGCAGTACTTC
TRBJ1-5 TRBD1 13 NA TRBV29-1 CSVSGQPNQPQHF TGCAGCGTATCGGGACAGCCCAATCAGCCCCAGCATTTT
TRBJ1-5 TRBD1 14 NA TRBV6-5 CASSIRQGTQPQHF TGTGCCAGCAGTATCCGACAGGGCACTCAGCCCCAGCATTTT
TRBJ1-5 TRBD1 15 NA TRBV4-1 CASSRGQGGNQPQHF TGCGCCAGCAGCCGTGGACAGGGCGGGAACCAGCCCCAGCATTTT
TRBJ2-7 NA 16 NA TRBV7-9 CASSPHRVTPEYEQYF TGTGCCAGCAGCCCACATCGGGTGACACCTGAGTACGAGCAGTACTTC
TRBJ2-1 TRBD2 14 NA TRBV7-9 CASSPGTSGNEQFF TGTGCCAGCAGCCCCGGGACTAGTGGAAATGAGCAGTTCTTC
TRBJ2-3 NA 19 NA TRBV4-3 CASSQEPHSVLASRDTQYF TGCGCCAGCAGCCAAGAGCCCCACAGCGTTCTAGCGTCGAGAGATACGCAGTATTTT
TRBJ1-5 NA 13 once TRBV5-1 CASSPDPYQPQHF TGCGCCAGCAGCCCAGACCCTTATCAGCCCCAGCATTTT
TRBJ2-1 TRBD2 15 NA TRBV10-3 CAISREGSSYNEQFF TGTGCCATCAGTCGGGAGGGGAGCTCCTACAATGAGCAGTTCTTC
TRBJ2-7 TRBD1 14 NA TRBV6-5 CASLVRTGVHEQYF TGTGCCAGTTTGGTCCGGACAGGGGTACACGAGCAGTACTTC
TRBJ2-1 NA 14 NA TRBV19 CASSEQGSYNEQFF TGTGCCAGTAGTGAACAGGGATCCTACAATGAGCAGTTCTTC
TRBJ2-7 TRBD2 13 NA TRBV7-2 CASMTSGYYEQYF TGTGCCAGCATGACTAGCGGGTACTACGAGCAGTACTTC
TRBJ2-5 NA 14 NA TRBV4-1 CASSQGGGRWTQYF TGCGCCAGCAGCCAGGGAGGAGGGAGATGGACCCAGTACTTC
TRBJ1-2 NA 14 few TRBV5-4 CASSLGPLKYGYTF TGTGCCAGCAGCTTGGGGCCTCTTAAGTATGGCTACACCTTC
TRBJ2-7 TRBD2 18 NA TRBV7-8 CASSLAGASGNPAYEQYF TGTGCCAGCAGCTTAGCCGGGGCTAGCGGGAACCCGGCGTACGAGCAGTACTTC
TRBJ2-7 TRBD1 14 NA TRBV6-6 CASSYGTGGYEQYF TGTGCCAGCAGTTACGGGACAGGGGGCTACGAGCAGTACTTC